This TCR beta chain is from a study of radiation and T cells in renal cell carcinoma. Study-level results: No pretreatment tumor biopsies were available for baseline clonotypes.

Regarding time point: baseline pretreatment blood. Documented treatment: 15 Gy SBRT to primary tumor, nephrectomy 4 weeks later. The V gene's germline CDR1 is MNHEY and CDR2 SVGAGI. V gave up 0 bases and J gave up 6 bases, with 11 bases separating them. The CDR3 spans 14 residues. Sequencing was performed with immunoSEQ multiplex PCR; in TCRdb, only in-frame clones are kept and a portion is missing. The sample carries roughly 120,000 clones, around 80% recorded once. A word on this clone: Its matching antigen is unknown.

The receptor was isolated from an older woman with renal cell carcinoma. This chain joins TRBV6-5 and TRBJ1-2; no clear D gene. Sequenced here: blood, sampled from a patient whose treatment included radiotherapy and nephrectomy. The CDR3 DNA reads as TGTGCCAGCAGTTACTCGACGGGGTACGATGGCTACACCTTC. Translation gives CASSYSTGYDGYTF.